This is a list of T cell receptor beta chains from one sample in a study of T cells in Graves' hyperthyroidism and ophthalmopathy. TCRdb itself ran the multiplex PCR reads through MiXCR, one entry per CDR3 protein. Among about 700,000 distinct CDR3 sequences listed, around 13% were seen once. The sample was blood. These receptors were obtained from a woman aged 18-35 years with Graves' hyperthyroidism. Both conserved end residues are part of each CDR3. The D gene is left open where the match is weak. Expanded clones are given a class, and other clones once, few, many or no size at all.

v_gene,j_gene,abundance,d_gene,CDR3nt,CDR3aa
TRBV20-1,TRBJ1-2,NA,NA,TGCAGTGCTAGAGACCCCCTCGGAGATGGCTACACCTTC,CSARDPLGDGYTF
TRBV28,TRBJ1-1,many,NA,TGTGCCAGCAGTTTAATTAGGAAAAGCATTGAAGCTTTCTTT,CASSLIRKSIEAFF
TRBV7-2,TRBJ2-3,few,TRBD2,TGTGCCAGCAGCCGAAGGACTAGCGGCACAGATACGCAGTATTTT,CASSRRTSGTDTQYF
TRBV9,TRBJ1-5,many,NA,TGTGCCAGCAGCGTAGGTCTCGGGGTAGGCAATCAGCCCCAGCATTTT,CASSVGLGVGNQPQHF
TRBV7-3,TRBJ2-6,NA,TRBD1,TGTGCCAGCAGCTCATTTCAGGGGGTCAACGTCCTGACTTTC,CASSSFQGVNVLTF
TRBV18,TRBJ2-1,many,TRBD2,TGTGCCAGCTCACCGGGACTAGCGGGAGGGCGGCGCTCCTACAATGAGCAGTTCTTC,CASSPGLAGGRRSYNEQFF
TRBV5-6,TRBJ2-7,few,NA,TGTGCCAGCAGCTTAGGACAACCAAACTACGAGCAGTACTTC,CASSLGQPNYEQYF
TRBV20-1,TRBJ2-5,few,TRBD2,TGCGGTGCCAAACCTAGCGGGAGGTCAGAGACCCAGTACTTC,CGAKPSGRSETQYF
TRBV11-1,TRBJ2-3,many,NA,TGTGCCAGCAGCTCAACCACTACCGCAGGGGTCCGTGCAGATACGCAGTATTTT,CASSSTTTAGVRADTQYF
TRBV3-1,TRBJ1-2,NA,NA,TGTGCCAGCAGCCAAAACGCGGGACACCACTATGGCTACACCTTC,CASSQNAGHHYGYTF
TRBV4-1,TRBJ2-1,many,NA,TGCGCCAGCAGCCACCCCTGGCAGGCCCCCATACATTACAATGAGCAGTTCTTC,CASSHPWQAPIHYNEQFF
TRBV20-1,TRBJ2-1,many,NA,TGCAGTGCTCCGCCTGAACTGGGGCCCTCGGATGAGCAGTTCTTC,CSAPPELGPSDEQFF
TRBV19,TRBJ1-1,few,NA,TGTGCCAGTAGTATCCCAGGGTTGGTCACTGAAGCTTTCTTT,CASSIPGLVTEAFF
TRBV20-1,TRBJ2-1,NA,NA,TGCAGTGCTAGAGATCAGCTAGCCTCCTACAATGAGCAGTTCTTC,CSARDQLASYNEQFF
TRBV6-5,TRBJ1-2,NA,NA,TGTGCCAGCAGTTACGCTGCAGGGTGGGGTGGCTACACCTTC,CASSYAAGWGGYTF
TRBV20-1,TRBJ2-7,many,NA,TGCAGTGCTAGTTCGGGCCCCGCCTACGAGCAGTACTTC,CSASSGPAYEQYF
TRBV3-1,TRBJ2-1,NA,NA,TGTGCCAGCAGCCAAGTGGCAGGTAGTAGTGAGCAGTTCTTC,CASSQVAGSSEQFF
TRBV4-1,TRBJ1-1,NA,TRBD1,TGCGCCAGCAGCCATCCCCGGGACAGGGGTTCCACTGAAGCTTTCTTT,CASSHPRDRGSTEAFF
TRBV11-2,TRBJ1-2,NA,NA,TGTGCCAGCAGCTTAGTGGGGCGAGGGGGGGACTATGGCTACACCTTC,CASSLVGRGGDYGYTF
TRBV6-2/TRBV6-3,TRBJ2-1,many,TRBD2,TGTGCCAGCAGTTACTCGGGACTAGCGGGCCTAAGTCTCAATGAGCAGTTCTTC,CASSYSGLAGLSLNEQFF
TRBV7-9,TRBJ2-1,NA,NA,TGTGCCAGCAGCTTTTTAAGGGGCGGACACAATGAGCAGTTCTTC,CASSFLRGGHNEQFF
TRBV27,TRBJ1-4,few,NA,TGTGCCAGCAGTTTATCTACTCCACAGGGAGGGGCTAATGAAAAACTGTTTTTT,CASSLSTPQGGANEKLFF
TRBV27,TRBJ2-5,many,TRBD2,TGTGCCAGCAGAACCGGGACTAGCCCGTCAGAGACCCAGTACTTC,CASRTGTSPSETQYF
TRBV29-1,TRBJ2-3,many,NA,TGCAGCGTTGATGCCGGACTAACAGATACGCAGTATTTT,CSVDAGLTDTQYF
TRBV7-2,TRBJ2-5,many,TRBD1,TGTGCCAGCAGCTTAGGGGGGACAGGGGGAGGGAAGACCCAGTACTTC,CASSLGGTGGGKTQYF
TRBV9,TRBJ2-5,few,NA,TGTGCCAGCAGCGTAGGATGGGGGCGCGGGGAGACCCAGTACTTC,CASSVGWGRGETQYF
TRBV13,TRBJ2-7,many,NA,TGTGCCAGCAGCTTCAGGACGGAAACCTACGAGCAGTACTTC,CASSFRTETYEQYF
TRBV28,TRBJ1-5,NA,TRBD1,TGTGCCAGCAGTTTCGCCGGGACAGGGGTTCAGCCCCAGCATTTT,CASSFAGTGVQPQHF
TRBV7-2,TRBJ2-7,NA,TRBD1,TGCGCCAGCAGCCAAAACAGGGGCGCATCCTACGAGCAGTACTTC,CASSQNRGASYEQYF
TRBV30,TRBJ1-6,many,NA,TGTGCCTCTAACAGGGCTTCTTCACCCCTCCACTTT,CASNRASSPLHF
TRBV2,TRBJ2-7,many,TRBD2,TGTGCCAGCGGGGAGCGGGAGTTCGAGCAGTACTTC,CASGEREFEQYF
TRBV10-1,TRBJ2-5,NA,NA,TGCGCCAGCAGTAGAGATCGAGGAAGGTCAGAGACCCAGTACTTC,CASSRDRGRSETQYF
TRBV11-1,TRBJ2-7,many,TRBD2,TGTGCCAGCAGCGCAGCGAGGGACTACTCCTACGAGCAGTACTTC,CASSAARDYSYEQYF
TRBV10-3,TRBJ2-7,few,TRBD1,TGTGCCGCGTGGACAGGGGAGACCTACGAGCAGTACTTC,CAAWTGETYEQYF
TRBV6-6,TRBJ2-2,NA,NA,TGTGCCAGCAGTTACTCGAGAATGGACACCGGGGAGCTGTTTTTT,CASSYSRMDTGELFF
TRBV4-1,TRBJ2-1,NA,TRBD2,TGCGCCAGCAGCCAAGAAACTAGCGGGAGGAATGAGCAGTTCTTC,CASSQETSGRNEQFF
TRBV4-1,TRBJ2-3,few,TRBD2,TGCGCCAGCAGTTACACGGGACTAGCGGGACGCACAGATACGCAGTATTTT,CASSYTGLAGRTDTQYF
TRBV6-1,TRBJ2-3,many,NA,TGTGCCAGCAGGACCCTTACCGCGACAGATACGCAGTATTTT,CASRTLTATDTQYF
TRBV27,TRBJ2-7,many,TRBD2,TGTGCCAGCAGGGAAATAATAGCGGGTAACTACGAGCAGTACTTC,CASREIIAGNYEQYF
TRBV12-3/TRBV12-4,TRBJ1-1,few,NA,TGTGCCAGCAGCCCTTGGGACACGGTATCTGACAGTGAAGCTTTCTTT,CASSPWDTVSDSEAFF
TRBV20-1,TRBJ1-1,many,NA,TGCAGTGCTCGTGCATTGGGCGTCGGCACTGAAGCTTTCTTT,CSARALGVGTEAFF
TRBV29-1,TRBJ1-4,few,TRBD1,TGCAGCGCCCTACAGGGGACGAATGAAAAACTGTTTTTT,CSALQGTNEKLFF
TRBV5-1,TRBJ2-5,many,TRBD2,TGCGCCAGCAGGTCTGGACTAGCGGGAGGGGGCGAGACCCAGTACTTC,CASRSGLAGGGETQYF